The next 16 T cell receptor beta chains were all read from a single sample in a study of blood T cell repertoires in COVID-19. The repertoire was sequenced with immunoSEQ multiplex PCR; TCRdb's copy has only in-frame clones and lacks some. The sample records a few hundred thousand clones, about nine tenths being singletons. Sequencing used peripheral blood. All receptors come from a woman aged 60-70 years with COVID-19, enrolled during active disease.

V usage is TRBV5-5 and J usage is TRBJ1-3, with D tentatively TRBD1 (6 bases). The CDR3 has 14 residues. V lost 3 bases to trimming and J lost 3 bases, with 10 bases between them. Germline assignment: CDR1 SGHKS and CDR2 YYEKEE (reference sequence). The CDR3 region is CASSSGVGGNTIYF. The CDR3 coding sequence is TGTGCCAGCAGCTCAGGGGTGGGTGGAAACACCATATATTTT.

V and J are TRBV7-9 and TRBJ2-1, with 9 nucleotides matching TRBD2. CDR1 and CDR2 (germline): SEHNR, FQNEAQ (reference sequence). J was trimmed by 8 bases and V by 3 bases; bases with no gene match: 11. The CDR3 length is 16 residues. DNA of the CDR3: TGTGCCAGCAGCTTTATCGGGACTAGCAGTCCCGATGAGCAGTTCTTC. Translation: CASSFIGTSSPDEQFF.

V gene TRBV6-5 combines with J gene TRBJ2-3, with TRBD1 matching 8 bases. The CDR3 has 15 residues. Germline V gives CDR1 MNHEY, CDR2 SVGAGI. V was pared by 2 bases and J by 2 bases, with 3 bases of the junction left unmatched. The CDR3 reads CASSYRDRYTDTQYF. CDR3 in DNA: TGTGCCAGCAGTTACCGGGACAGGTACACAGATACGCAGTATTTT.

This chain connects TRBV28 to TRBJ1-4; TRBD1 matches at 9 bases. V gave up 4 bases and J gave up 5 bases; unmatched junction bases: 5. The CDR3 has 15 amino acids. Germline V gene sequence: CDR1 MDHEN, CDR2 SYDVKM. The CDR3 nucleotides read TGTGCCAGCAGTTCCTCCGGGACAGGGAATGAAAAACTGTTTTTT. It encodes CASSSSGTGNEKLFF.

The V gene is TRBV15, the J gene TRBJ2-7; D is undetermined. Germline V lookup: CDR1 LNHNV, CDR2 YYDKDF (reference sequence). The V end lost 0 bases, the J end lost 0 bases, and 9 bases lay between the germline ends. The CDR3 runs 15 residues. This chain's CDR3 is CATSREQSSSYEQYF. CDR3 in DNA: TGTGCCACCAGCAGAGAACAGTCGAGCTCCTACGAGCAGTACTTC.

The chain recombines TRBV28 with TRBJ1-1; a weak D match, TRBD1 (6 bases). Germline lookup yields CDR1 MDHEN and CDR2 SYDVKM. V was clipped by 5 bases and J by 5 bases, with 15 bases between them. The CDR3 extends over 14 amino acids. The CDR3 DNA is TGTGCCAGCAGTACACGAGACAGGAGGACTGAAGCTTTCTTT. It encodes CASSTRDRRTEAFF.

The rearrangement joins TRBV7-9 to TRBJ2-5; 7 bases line up with TRBD1. Germline trimming cut 5 bases from V and 5 bases from J; bases unmatched to any gene: 5. The CDR3 contains 13 residues. Germline-derived CDR1 and CDR2 are SEHNR and FQNEAQ (reference sequence). CDR3 nucleotide sequence: TGTGCCAGCAGCCCGACAGGGAGCGAGACCCAGTACTTC. Translated, it gives CASSPTGSETQYF.

The chain carries TRBV7-2 and TRBJ1-3, with TRBD1 identical over 7 bases. The V gene's germline CDR1 is SGHTA and CDR2 FQGNSA. V lost 1 base, J lost 3 bases, and 6 bases stayed unmatched. The CDR3 loop spans 16 amino acids. The CDR3 reads CASSLDPPGGGNTIYF. CDR3 in DNA: TGTGCCAGCAGCTTAGATCCGCCAGGGGGTGGAAACACCATATATTTT.

The chain joins TRBV5-1 to TRBJ1-4; TRBD1 matches 8 bases. The length of the CDR3 is 15 residues. Per the germline V gene, CDR1 is SGHRS and CDR2 is YFSETQ. V dropped 4 bases and J dropped 6; count of bases not matched to a gene: 8. The chain's CDR3 is CASSTYRGEDEKLFF. In DNA, the CDR3 is TGCGCCAGCAGCACCTACAGGGGGGAAGATGAAAAACTGTTTTTT.

The chain combines TRBV11-2 with TRBJ2-5; D might be TRBD1 (6 bases). The CDR3 loop spans 15 amino acids. Trimming left V 2 bases short and J 4 bases short, with 14 bases between. The germline gives CDR1 SGHAT, CDR2 FQNNGV. The CDR3 reads CASSLMGQGSETQYF. The DNA of the CDR3 is TGTGCCAGCAGCTTAATGGGCCAGGGGTCAGAGACCCAGTACTTC.

The chain links TRBV5-1 to TRBJ1-2; 10 nucleotides match TRBD1. Trimming at V came to 4 bases and at J to 7 bases, leaving 4 bases not matched to a gene. The CDR3 covers 13 residues. Looked up from germline, CDR1 is SGHRS and CDR2 is YFSETQ. CDR3 DNA: TGCGCCAGCAGCGTCGACAGGGGGCCTGGCTACACCTTC. This encodes CASSVDRGPGYTF. The entire variable domain, with the rest obtained from reference TRBV5-1 and TRBJ1-2, is as follows: KAGVTQTPRYLIKTRGQQVTLSCSPISGHRSVSWYQQTPGQGLQFLFEYFSETQRNKGNFPGRFSGRQFSNSRSEMNVSTLELGDSALYLCASSVDRGPGYTFGSGTRLTVV.

The chain recombines TRBV5-1 with TRBJ2-1, with a tentative D call TRBD2 (5 bases). Germline CDR1 and CDR2: SGHRS and YFSETQ. The CDR3 consists of 14 residues. With 4 bases removed from V and 7 bases from J, the gap between germline ends came to 15 bases. CDR3 in amino acids: CASSVRTVQNEQFF. The CDR3 DNA reads as TGCGCCAGCAGCGTGAGGACTGTACAGAATGAGCAGTTCTTC.

This chain links TRBV18 with TRBJ2-1; 7 bases line up with TRBD1. Germline V gives CDR1 KGHSH, CDR2 LQKENI. The CDR3 totals 13 residues. V lost 1 base to trimming and J lost 10 bases; unmatched junction nucleotides: 4. CDR3 in amino acids: CASSPRQGLEQFF. For the CDR3, the DNA is TGTGCCAGCTCACCACGACAGGGCTTGGAGCAGTTCTTC.

The gene calls are TRBV25-1 and TRBJ1-6; D uncertain. The length of the CDR3 is 13 residues. Germline CDR1 and CDR2: MGHDK and SYGVNS. The V end lost 8 bases, the J end lost 3 bases, and 8 bases lay between the germline ends. CDR3 region: CASYNNYNSPLHF. The CDR3 nucleotides read TGTGCCAGCTACAATAACTATAATTCACCCCTCCACTTT.

This chain links TRBV2 with TRBJ1-6, with D possibly matching TRBD1 (5 bases). V shed 1 base and J shed 10 bases, with 14 bases lying between them. This CDR3 has 15 amino acids. The V gene's germline CDR1 is SNHLY and CDR2 FYNNEI. CDR3 in DNA: TGTGCCAGCAGTGAAGGAGGGAGGGGAAACTCACCCCTCCACTTT. Its protein is CASSEGGRGNSPLHF.

V is TRBV19 and J is TRBJ2-7; TRBD1 matches 11 bases. V was pared by 4 bases and J by 4 bases, with 0 bases of the junction left unmatched. Germline V gives CDR1 LNHDA, CDR2 SQIVND (reference sequence). This CDR3 comprises 13 residues. CDR3 in amino acids: CASSRDRGYEQYF. CDR3 coding DNA: TGTGCCAGTAGTAGGGACAGGGGGTACGAGCAGTACTTC.